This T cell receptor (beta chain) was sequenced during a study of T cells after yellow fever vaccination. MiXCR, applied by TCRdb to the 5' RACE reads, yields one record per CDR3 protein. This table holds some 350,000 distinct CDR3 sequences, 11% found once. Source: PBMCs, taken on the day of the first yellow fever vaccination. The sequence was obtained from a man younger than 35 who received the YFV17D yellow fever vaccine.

CDR3 loop: CASSSGLSSTDTQYF. The DNA for the CDR3 is TGTGCCAGCAGCTCGGGACTATCTAGCACAGATACGCAGTATTTT. This rearrangement joins TRBV7-6 to TRBJ2-3, with 7 bases that match TRBD2. Unmatched junction bases numbered 4, after V lost 4 bases and J lost 0 bases. Germline V gives CDR1 SGHVS, CDR2 FNYEAQ. The length of the CDR3 is 15 residues.